This TCR beta chain was profiled in a study of blood T cell repertoires in COVID-19. In the study overall: COVID-19 samples, acute and convalescent, were from the United States, Italy and Spain. PBMCs, B-cell-depleted T cells, or T cells were the source of the cDNA or gDNA that made up the material.

Per the study methods: From reference gene primer amplification, estimates of nucleated cell counts were derived. Produced via immunoSEQ multiplex PCR; TCRdb's table is partial and in-frame only. V and J calls and clone size are copied from that table; D and trimming were computed from the DNA. Seen here are over 80,000 clones, 91% observed once, and the top ten hold roughly 2%. Germline V gives CDR1 MDHEN, CDR2 SYDVKM. The CDR3 runs to 17 residues. V shed 2 bases and J shed 5 bases, with 19 bases lying between them. The clonotype originates from a human donor with active COVID-19. The donor label of this sample is uncertain. Material: peripheral blood. The gene calls are TRBV28 and TRBJ2-1; maybe TRBD2 (6 bases). This CDR3 reads CASSLRPFTGANNEQFF. DNA for the CDR3: TGTGCCAGCAGTTTACGGCCTTTTACGGGAGCCAACAATGAGCAGTTCTTC.